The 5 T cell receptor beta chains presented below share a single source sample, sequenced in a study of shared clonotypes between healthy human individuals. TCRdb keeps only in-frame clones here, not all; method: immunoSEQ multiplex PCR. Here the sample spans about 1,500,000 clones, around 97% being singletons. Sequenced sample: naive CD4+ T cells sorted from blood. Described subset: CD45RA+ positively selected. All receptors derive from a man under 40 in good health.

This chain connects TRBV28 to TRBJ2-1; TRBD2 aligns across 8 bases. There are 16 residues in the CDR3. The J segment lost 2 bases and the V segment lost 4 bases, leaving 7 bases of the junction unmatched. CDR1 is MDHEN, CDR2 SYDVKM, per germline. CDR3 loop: CASSSTLAVTYNEQFF. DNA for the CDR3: TGTGCCAGCAGTTCAACACTAGCGGTGACCTACAATGAGCAGTTCTTC.

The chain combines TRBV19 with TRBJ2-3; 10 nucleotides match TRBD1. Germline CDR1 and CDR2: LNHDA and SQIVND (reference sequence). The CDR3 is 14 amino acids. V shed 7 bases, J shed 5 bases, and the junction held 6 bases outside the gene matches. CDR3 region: CASTDRGREDTQYF. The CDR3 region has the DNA TGTGCCAGTACCGACAGGGGGCGCGAAGATACGCAGTATTTT.

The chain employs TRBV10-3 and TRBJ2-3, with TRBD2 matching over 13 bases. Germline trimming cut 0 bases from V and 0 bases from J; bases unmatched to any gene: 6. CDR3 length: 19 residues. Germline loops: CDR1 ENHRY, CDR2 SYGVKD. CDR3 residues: CAISESGTSGTVSTDTQYF. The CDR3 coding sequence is TGTGCCATCAGTGAGTCTGGGACTAGCGGGACTGTAAGCACAGATACGCAGTATTTT.

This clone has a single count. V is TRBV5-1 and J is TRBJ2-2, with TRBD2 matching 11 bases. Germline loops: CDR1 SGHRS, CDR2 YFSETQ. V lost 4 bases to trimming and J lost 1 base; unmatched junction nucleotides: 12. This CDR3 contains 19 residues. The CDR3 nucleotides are TGCGCCAGCAGCCTGCACCACCTAGCGGGAGGAAGGAACACCGGGGAGCTGTTTTTT. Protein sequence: CASSLHHLAGGRNTGELFF.

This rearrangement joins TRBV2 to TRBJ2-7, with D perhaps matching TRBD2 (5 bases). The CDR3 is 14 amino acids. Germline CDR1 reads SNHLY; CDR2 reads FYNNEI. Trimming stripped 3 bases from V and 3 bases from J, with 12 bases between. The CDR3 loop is CASSEGRRVYEQYF. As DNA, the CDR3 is TGTGCCAGCAGTGAGGGAAGGCGGGTCTACGAGCAGTACTTC.